These 28 T cell receptor beta chains were sequenced from one sample in a study of blood T cell repertoires in COVID-19. Here immunoSEQ multiplex PCR was the method, and the copy in TCRdb shows in-frame clones only, minus some. Of over 250,000 clones in the sample, 70% to 90% are singletons; the top ten hold approximately 10%. Sequencing was done on a sample of peripheral blood. All receptors come from a woman in her 70s with acute or convalescent COVID-19.

This rearrangement joins TRBV5-1 to TRBJ2-1; 7 bases fit TRBD1. J gave up 4 bases and V 1 base, and 5 bases lay outside the gene matches. The CDR3 is made up of 15 amino acids. CDR1 is SGHRS, CDR2 YFSETQ, per germline. Written as DNA, the CDR3 is TGCGCCAGCAGCTTGCGACAGGGACCTTACAATGAGCAGTTCTTC. Translated: CASSLRQGPYNEQFF.

J is TRBJ2-1 and V is TRBV7-6; D ambiguous. In germline, CDR1 is SGHVS, CDR2 FNYEAQ. The CDR3 spans 17 residues. V lost 0 bases and J lost 0, with 12 bases in between. CDR3 nucleotide sequence: TGTGCCAGCAGCTTAGCGGGTGGGCAGAGCTCCTACAATGAGCAGTTCTTC. Its protein product is CASSLAGGQSSYNEQFF.

V and J are TRBV19 and TRBJ1-2, with TRBD1 matching 11 bases. Germline CDR1 reads LNHDA; CDR2 reads SQIVND (reference sequence). The ends lost 5 bases at V and 1 base at J; junction bases unmatched: 9. The CDR3 extends over 17 amino acids. The CDR3 DNA reads as TGTGCCAGTAGTGATCCGGGACAGGGGGGTGTTAACTATGGCTACACCTTC. Protein: CASSDPGQGGVNYGYTF. Full variable domain (rest looked up from reference TRBV19 and TRBJ1-2): DGGITQSPKYLFRKEGQNVTLSCEQNLNHDAMYWYRQDPGQGLRLIYYSQIVNDFQKGDIAEGYSVSREKKESFPLTVTSAQKNPTAFYLCASSDPGQGGVNYGYTFGSGTRLTVV.

In regard to this clone: Additional DNA sequences in this sample encode the identical CDR3. The J gene is TRBJ2-5, the V gene TRBV5-1, with a weak D call TRBD1 (5 bases). The CDR3 is 14 amino acids. Trimming left V 0 bases short and J 1 base short, with 7 bases between. The germline CDR1 and CDR2 sequences are SGHRS and YFSETQ. Written as DNA, the CDR3 is TGCGCCAGCAGCTTGGGGGGCCCCCAAGAGACCCAGTACTTC. As protein: CASSLGGPQETQYF.

The rearrangement uses TRBV6-1 and TRBJ1-2; 7 positions match TRBD1. Germline-derived CDR1 and CDR2 are MNHNS and SASEGT. The CDR3 is 15 residues long. V was pared by 3 bases and J by 3 bases, with 7 bases of the junction left unmatched. The CDR3 protein is CASSDLGQRHYGYTF. In DNA, the CDR3 is TGTGCCAGCAGTGACCTGGGACAGCGGCACTATGGCTACACCTTC.

V usage is TRBV6-5 and J usage is TRBJ2-7, with D perhaps TRBD2 (7 bases). Germline CDR1 reads MNHEY; CDR2 reads SVGAGI. The CDR3 length is 14 residues. V was shortened by 3 bases and J by 3 bases, with 12 bases between the two germline ends. CDR3 sequence: CASSYARGGYEQYF. The CDR3 bases are TGTGCCAGCAGTTATGCGAGGGGGGGCTACGAGCAGTACTTC.

The chain recombines TRBV10-3 with TRBJ2-7; D is possibly TRBD1 (5 bases). The CDR3 contains 12 residues. Trimming took 4 bases from V and 5 from J, leaving 9 bases between them. Per the germline V gene, CDR1 is ENHRY and CDR2 is SYGVKD. CDR3 protein: CAISAGSHEQYF. For the CDR3, the DNA is TGTGCCATCAGTGCAGGGTCCCACGAGCAGTACTTC.

The table lists this clone with many counts. This rearrangement joins TRBV6-1 to TRBJ1-1; no definite D call. Trimming removed 0 bases from V and 6 bases from J, with 14 bases in between. This CDR3 is built from 15 residues. The germline V gene encodes CDR1 MNHNS and CDR2 SASEGT. CDR3 in DNA: TGTGCCAGCAGTGAAGCGCTGATCGTGGGCGCTGAAGCTTTCTTT. This sequence encodes CASSEALIVGAEAFF.

The rearrangement uses TRBV27 and TRBJ1-2; D perhaps matches TRBD1 (5 bases). Germline V gene sequence: CDR1 MNHEY, CDR2 SMNVEV (reference sequence). V gave up 6 bases and J gave up 8 bases, with 28 bases separating them. CDR3 length: 17 amino acids. The CDR3 is CASSGVGWGGPLSGYTF. The CDR3 DNA sequence: TGTGCCAGCAGCGGGGTAGGATGGGGGGGACCCTTATCCGGCTACACCTTC.

V is TRBV5-6 and J is TRBJ1-1; 9 positions match TRBD1. CDR3 length equals 16 residues. V was clipped by 3 bases and J by 5 bases; unmatched bases: 11. The V gene's germline CDR1 is SGHDT and CDR2 YYEEEE. In nucleotides, the CDR3 is TGTGCCAGCAGCTCCCGCCCGGGACAGGGAGGGACTGAAGCTTTCTTT. It translates to CASSSRPGQGGTEAFF.

The chain uses TRBV5-1 and TRBJ1-3; the D gene is possibly TRBD1 (6 bases). The CDR3 sequence is 17 residues long. V lost 6 bases and J 0 bases, leaving 19 bases between the germline ends. Germline V gene data show CDR1 as SGHRS and CDR2 as YFSETQ. In DNA form, the CDR3 reads TGCGCCAGCACTATCCGCCCCGGGGGGCCCTCTGGAAACACCATATATTTT. Residues: CASTIRPGGPSGNTIYF.

The chain has TRBV2 and TRBJ1-2; D perhaps matches TRBD1 (5 bases). Germline CDR1 is SNHLY and CDR2 is FYNNEI. V was clipped by 5 bases and J by 0 bases, with 7 bases between them. This CDR3 spans 13 amino acids. CDR3: CASSRTTNYGYTF. CDR3 coding DNA: TGTGCCAGCAGTAGGACAACTAACTATGGCTACACCTTC. The whole variable domain, filled in from reference TRBV2 and TRBJ1-2, reads EPEVTQTPSHQVTQMGQEVILRCVPISNHLYFYWYRQILGQKVEFLVSFYNNEISEKSEIFDDQFSVERPDGSNFTLKIRSTKLEDSAMYFCASSRTTNYGYTFGSGTRLTVV.

This rearrangement joins TRBV15 to TRBJ1-5; a possible D gene is TRBD1 (5 bases). CDR3 length equals 16 residues. V dropped 2 bases and J dropped 1 base, with 12 bases sitting between them. Germline CDR1 is LNHNV and CDR2 is YYDKDF (reference sequence). CDR3 in DNA: TGTGCCACCAGCAGACGGGAGGGACGAAGCAATCAGCCCCAGCATTTT. It is translated as CATSRREGRSNQPQHF.

In this sample, this clone turned up a few times. V gene TRBV2 combines with J gene TRBJ2-1; perhaps TRBD1 as D (5 bases). The V gene lost 5 bases and the J gene lost 9 bases, with 11 bases spanning the gap. The CDR3 consists of 12 residues. Germline CDR1 is SNHLY and CDR2 is FYNNEI. Here the CDR3 DNA reads TGTGCCAGCAGTTTAACAGGCGGTGAGCAGTTCTTC. This sequence encodes CASSLTGGEQFF.

This chain connects TRBV5-1 to TRBJ1-2; D not resolved. Trimming shortened V by 3 bases and J by 4 bases, and 4 bases separated the two germline ends. CDR3 length: 11 residues. The V gene's germline CDR1 is SGHRS and CDR2 YFSETQ. CDR3 coding DNA: TGCGCCAGCAGCTCCGGCTATGGCTACACCTTC. This encodes CASSSGYGYTF.

A remark on this clone: One end of the junction is discordant with germline, which a read error may explain. V usage is TRBV30 and J usage is TRBJ1-2; D perhaps matches TRBD1 (6 bases). The CDR3 is made up of 12 amino acids. Germline assignment: CDR1 GTSNPN and CDR2 SVGIG (reference sequence). The CDR3 DNA reads as TGTGCCTGGAGTGTTCGGGGTAGGGACATGTCCTTC. Its translation: CAWSVRGRDMSF.

This chain uses TRBV29-1 with TRBJ2-1; TRBD1 matches at 10 bases. V gave up 7 bases and J gave up 6 bases; unmatched junction bases: 9. The germline V gene has CDR1 SQVTM and CDR2 ANQGSEA. The CDR3 is made up of 14 amino acids. The CDR3 loop is CSALRDRGSNEQFF. The CDR3 DNA is TGCAGCGCCCTCCGGGACAGGGGTTCCAATGAGCAGTTCTTC.

This clone was seen a few times. The CDR3 is CASSPDRSTQYF. The CDR3 region has the DNA TGTGCCAGCAGCCCAGACAGGTCTACGCAGTACTTC. The rearrangement uses TRBV5-4 and TRBJ2-7, with D possibly TRBD1 on 6 matching bases. The CDR3 has 12 residues. V was clipped by 4 bases and J by 9 bases, with 14 bases between them. Germline assignment: CDR1 SGHNT and CDR2 YYREEE (reference sequence).

This chain links TRBV18 with TRBJ1-4; weak D call: TRBD1 (6 bases). Germline loops: CDR1 KGHSH, CDR2 LQKENI. Trimming cost V 2 bases and J 13 bases, with 17 bases left between them. This CDR3 has 14 residues. CDR3 sequence: CASSPDRTGIALFF. CDR3 sequence (DNA): TGTGCCAGCTCACCAGACCGAACAGGGATCGCACTGTTTTTT.

The V gene is TRBV5-1, the J gene TRBJ2-2, with D possibly being TRBD2 (7 bases). Germline V lookup: CDR1 SGHRS, CDR2 YFSETQ. This CDR3 comprises 15 residues. Trimming removed 2 bases from V and 5 bases from J, with 13 bases in between. In DNA, the CDR3 is TGCGCCAGCAGCTTTGTCCGGGGGGCAACCGGGGAGCTGTTTTTT. Protein sequence: CASSFVRGATGELFF.

The chain couples TRBV2 to TRBJ1-2, with a tentative D call TRBD1 (6 bases). The germline V gene encodes CDR1 SNHLY and CDR2 FYNNEI. V was trimmed by 4 bases and J by 3 bases, leaving 6 bases between them. The CDR3 sequence is 12 residues long. CDR3 in DNA: TGTGCCAGCAGTGGGACAGACTATGGCTACACCTTC. This codes for CASSGTDYGYTF.

The chain has TRBV30 and TRBJ1-5, with no clear D. This CDR3 is built from 12 residues. The ends were cut back, 2 bases at V and 4 bases at J, with 6 bases in the middle. The germline gives CDR1 GTSNPN, CDR2 SVGIG (reference sequence). DNA of the CDR3: TGTGCCTGGAGTTCACAGAATCAGCCCCAGCATTTT. Its protein is CAWSSQNQPQHF.

This clone was picked up one time. The chain couples TRBV11-1 to TRBJ2-1, with D uncertain. The V end lost 3 bases, the J end lost 0 bases, and 12 bases lay between the germline ends. This CDR3 spans 16 amino acids. Germline loops: CDR1 SGHAT, CDR2 FQDESV (reference sequence). The CDR3 DNA sequence: TGTGCCAGCAGCTTCCTGTCAACGAGCTCCTACAATGAGCAGTTCTTC. This sequence encodes CASSFLSTSSYNEQFF.

The chain links TRBV12-2 to TRBJ2-3; TRBD2, as called in the table, went unchecked against the DNA. TRBV12-2 corresponds to a pseudogene. CDR3 length: 15 amino acids. CDR3 loop: CASRLEATLSDTQYF. In nucleotides, the CDR3 is TGTGCAAGTCGCTTAGAGGCAACACTAAGTGATACGCAGTATTTT.

This clone was seen a handful of times. The gene calls are TRBV3-1 (or the pseudogene TRBV3-2) and TRBJ1-1; D may be TRBD1 (5 bases). The CDR3 runs to 14 residues. Germline values: CDR1 LGHDT, CDR2 YNNKEL (reference sequence). V gave up 6 bases and J gave up 3 bases, with 14 bases separating them. CDR3 protein: CASRWGGEDTEAFF. CDR3 DNA sequence: TGTGCCAGCAGGTGGGGGGGAGAAGACACTGAAGCTTTCTTT.

The rearrangement joins TRBV3-1 (or the pseudogene TRBV3-2) to TRBJ1-2; D call uncertain. This CDR3 has 17 amino acids. The V and J ends lost 0 bases and 1 base respectively, with 15 bases between them. CDR1 LGHDT and CDR2 YNNKEL come from the germline V gene (reference sequence). CDR3: CASSQDPQTSVNYGYTF. DNA of the CDR3: TGTGCCAGCAGCCAAGACCCCCAGACATCAGTTAACTATGGCTACACCTTC.

This chain joins TRBV3-1 (or the pseudogene TRBV3-2) and TRBJ2-2; tentative D call: TRBD2 (6 bases). V lost 5 bases and J 4 bases, leaving 17 bases between the germline ends. The CDR3 covers 16 residues. Per the germline V gene, CDR1 is LGHDT and CDR2 is YNNKEL (reference sequence). The CDR3 sequence is CASSSTPSGVTGELFF. The CDR3 bases are TGTGCCAGCAGCTCAACGCCGTCGGGGGTCACCGGGGAGCTGTTTTTT.

The chain combines TRBV2 with TRBJ2-7; TRBD1 aligns across 8 bases. This CDR3 has 14 amino acids. Germline CDR1 is SNHLY and CDR2 is FYNNEI. Trimming took 3 bases from V and 7 from J; bases not matched to a gene: 8. CDR3 in amino acids: CASSDGRGPREQYF. In nucleotides, the CDR3 is TGTGCCAGCAGTGATGGCAGGGGGCCTCGTGAGCAGTACTTC.